The entry below gives a single TCR beta chain sequence along with its context. The entry originates in a study of technical replicates of blood from a handful of donors. The method was immunoSEQ multiplex PCR; TCRdb's version includes in-frame clones alone and lacks a portion of them. The sample carries some 70,000 clones, about 95% recorded once. Germline V gene lookup returns CDR1 SGHRS and CDR2 YFSETQ. This CDR3 spans 15 amino acids. V shed 1 base, J shed 7 bases, and the junction held 7 bases outside the gene matches. The sequencing input was T cells isolated from PBMCs. This chain uses TRBV5-1 with TRBJ2-2; 7 nucleotides line up with TRBD2. This receptor was taken from a human donor in good health. CDR3 sequence reads: CASSLSLAARGELFF. The DNA for the CDR3 is TGCGCCAGCAGCTTGTCCCTAGCGGCGCGCGGGGAGCTGTTTTTT. The full variable domain, in which reference TRBV5-1 and TRBJ2-2 provide the parts outside the CDR3, is KAGVTQTPRYLIKTRGQQVTLSCSPISGHRSVSWYQQTPGQGLQFLFEYFSETQRNKGNFPGRFSGRQFSNSRSEMNVSTLELGDSALYLCASSLSLAARGELFFGEGSRLTVL.